Sequencing of this T cell receptor beta chain was carried out in a study of cytomegalovirus exposure and HLA in healthy donors. This PCR relied on a set of 60 Vbeta primers and 13 Jbeta primers. Some clones are missing from TCRdb's copy, which holds only in-frame ones; the method was immunoSEQ multiplex PCR. The sample yields 150,000 to 200,000 clones, around 80% seen once. This CDR3 spans 15 amino acids. Germline V lookup: CDR1 LNHDA, CDR2 SQIVND (reference sequence). V was clipped by 5 bases and J by 5 bases, with 18 bases between them. The chain joins TRBV19 to TRBJ1-1; perhaps TRBD1 as D (6 bases). The clonotype comes from a male donor in good health and CMV-seronegative. Sequencing was performed on PBMCs. As DNA, the CDR3 is TGTGCCAGTAGTGCCCTGACGGACAGCAAAACTGAAGCTTTCTTT. It encodes CASSALTDSKTEAFF.